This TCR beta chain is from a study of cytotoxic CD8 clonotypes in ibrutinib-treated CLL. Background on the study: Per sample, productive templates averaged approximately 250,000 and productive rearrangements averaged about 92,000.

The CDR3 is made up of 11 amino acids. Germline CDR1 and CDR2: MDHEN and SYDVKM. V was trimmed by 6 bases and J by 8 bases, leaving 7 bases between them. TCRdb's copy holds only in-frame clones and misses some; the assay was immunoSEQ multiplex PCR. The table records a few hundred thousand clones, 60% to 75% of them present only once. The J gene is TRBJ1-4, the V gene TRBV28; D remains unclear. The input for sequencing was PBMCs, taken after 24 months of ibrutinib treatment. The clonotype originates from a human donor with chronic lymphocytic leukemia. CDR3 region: CASSQREKLFF. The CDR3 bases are TGTGCCAGCAGCCAAAGGGAAAAACTGTTTTTT.